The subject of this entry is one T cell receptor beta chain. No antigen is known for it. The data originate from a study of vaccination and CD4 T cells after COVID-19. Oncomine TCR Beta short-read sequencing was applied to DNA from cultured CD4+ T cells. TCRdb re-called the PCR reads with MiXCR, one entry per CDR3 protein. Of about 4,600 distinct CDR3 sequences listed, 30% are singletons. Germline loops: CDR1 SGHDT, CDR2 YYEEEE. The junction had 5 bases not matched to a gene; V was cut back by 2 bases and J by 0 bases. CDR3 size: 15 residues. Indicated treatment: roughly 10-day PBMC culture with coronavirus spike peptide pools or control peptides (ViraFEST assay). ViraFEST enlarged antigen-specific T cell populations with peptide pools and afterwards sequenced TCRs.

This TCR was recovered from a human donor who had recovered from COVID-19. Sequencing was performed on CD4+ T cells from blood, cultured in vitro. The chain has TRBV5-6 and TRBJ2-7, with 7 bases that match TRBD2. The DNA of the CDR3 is TGTGCCAGCAGCTTTAGATGGGAGGGCTCCTACGAGCAGTACTTC. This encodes CASSFRWEGSYEQYF. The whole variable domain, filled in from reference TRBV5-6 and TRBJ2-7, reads DAGVTQSPTHLIKTRGQQVTLRCSPKSGHDTVSWYQQALGQGPQFIFQYYEEEERQRGNFPDRFSGHQFPNYSSELNVNALLLGDSALYLCASSFRWEGSYEQYFGPGTRLTVT.